The source of this T cell receptor beta chain is a study of blood T cell repertoires in COVID-19 (dated by TCRdb to about 2020). Regarding the study in general: Samples from collaborators originated in the United States, Italy and Spain and spanned both the acute and convalescent phases of COVID-19. The material from the prospective study consisted of cDNA or gDNA derived from T cells, B-cell-depleted T cells, or PBMCs. Deeply sampled blood TCRbeta repertoires from subjects exposed to, actively infected with, or recovered from COVID-19 were included in the dataset. The repertoires were released in a freely available public database meant as a resource for research on the immune response to SARS-CoV-2. Samples came from the ongoing ImmuneRACE study (first 160 participants) plus 1,254 subjects from 6 global collaborators. Nearly every sample came with metadata listing a de-identified subject ID, COVID-19 status, age in years and sex. Where HLA class I and class II types were available, the types were taken from metadata supplied by the sample provider, not from assay-based typing.

A note on this clone: Its recognized antigen is unknown. No base quality information exists; no much larger clone differs at one position.

TCRbeta CDR3 regions were amplified from genomic DNA by means of the immunoSEQ Assay, a bias-controlled multiplex PCR. In the paper's pipeline: The number of nucleated cells in each sample was estimated by amplification of reference gene primers within the assay. Sequence reads were collapsed and filtered to measure the absolute abundance of every unique TCRbeta CDR3 rearrangement. Productive Simpson clonality was computed per sample as the square root of Simpson's diversity index over productive rearrangements. In its TCRdb copy, this immuneACCESS table keeps in-frame sequences only and misses some clones. Where compared with another copy, unresolved V genes explain less than half of these, and the others have no known cause. From that table come the V and J calls and clone size; the DNA was used to work out D and trimming. The sample includes a few hundred thousand clones, with 89% observed a single time. The ten largest clones take up 4.6% of the sample.

The CDR3 measures 13 amino acids from cysteine to phenylalanine. Solely the CDR3 DNA is kept, with 39 bases framed from the first base. The germline V gene gives CDR1 as SGHDT and CDR2 as YYEEEE. The V end gives up 1 base and the J end 7 bases, leaving 2 bases in the junction not matched to a gene. What the research found in general, with its limitations: Clinical and demographic metadata were provided uncurated, with the amount varying by source and participant.

Another Seattle source contributed samples from volunteer blood donors who had recovered from COVID-19. Each collaborating institution followed its own protocols to collect whole blood in K2EDTA tubes. For TCRbeta analysis, collaborator samples were shipped as frozen whole blood, as isolated PBMCs, or as DNA extracted from either sample type. The sequenced material came from peripheral blood. The origin of this receptor is a woman between 40 and 50 years old who had recovered from COVID-19. The sequence joins TRBV5-6 to TRBJ2-1; 7 bases in the junction line up with TRBD1. The CDR3 sequence is CASSLSRGNEQFF. The DNA is as follows: TGTGCCAGCAGCTTGAGCAGGGGGAATGAGCAGTTCTTC. The full variable domain, completed from the reference TRBV5-6 and TRBJ2-1 proteins outside the CDR3, reads DAGVTQSPTHLIKTRGQQVTLRCSPKSGHDTVSWYQQALGQGPQFIFQYYEEEERQRGNFPDRFSGHQFPNYSSELNVNALLLGDSALYLCASSLSRGNEQFFGPGTRLTVL.